Presented here are 7 T cell receptor beta chains from one specimen sequenced in a study of T cell repertoires in cytomegalovirus infection. TCRdb fed the reads into MiXCR, producing one record per CDR3 protein. The profile shows around 39,000 distinct CDR3 sequences, around half of them singletons. The antigens for these receptors are not known. This material consisted of CD8+ T cells from cultured PBMCs, taken from culture after CMV antigen stimulation. Every receptor here comes from a human donor in good health (CMV status not recorded). Some clones in this sample may be carry-over from other donors' samples.

This rearrangement joins TRBV6-5 to TRBJ2-1; a weak D match, TRBD2 (5 bases). Between the trimmed V and J ends, which lost 6 bases and 1 base, there was a span of 13 bases. This CDR3 region has 15 residues. Germline V gene lookup returns CDR1 MNHEY and CDR2 SVGAGI. CDR3 DNA: TGTGCCAGCAGACCTAGCAGGAGGTCCTACAATGAGCAGTTCTTC. Protein product: CASRPSRRSYNEQFF.

This clonotype was observed a few times. V is TRBV7-8 and J is TRBJ2-3; maybe TRBD2 (5 bases). Germline-derived CDR1 and CDR2 are SGHVS and FQNEAQ. The V end was cut by 5 bases, the J end by 6 bases, with 18 bases between. The length of the CDR3 is 15 residues. The CDR3: CASSPRTLPDDTQYF. The CDR3 DNA is TGTGCCAGCAGCCCTAGGACTTTGCCCGATGATACGCAGTATTTT.

This clonotype was counted between two and nine times. V and J are TRBV27 and TRBJ2-2; D perhaps matches TRBD1 (5 bases). The CDR3 spans 15 residues. CDR1 and CDR2 from the germline V gene are MNHEY and SMNVEV (reference sequence). V dropped 1 base and J dropped 7 bases, with 13 bases sitting between them. The CDR3 loop is CASSLYPGFGGELFF. The CDR3 region has the DNA TGTGCCAGCAGTTTATATCCAGGGTTCGGCGGGGAGCTGTTTTTT.

This clonotype was seen more than once but under ten times. The gene calls are TRBV2 and TRBJ2-7, with TRBD2 matching 9 bases. The CDR3 sequence is 15 residues long. Trimming removed 6 bases from V and 3 bases from J; junction bases left unmatched: 9. Germline V gene lookup returns CDR1 SNHLY and CDR2 FYNNEI. The DNA of the CDR3 is TGTGCCAGCAGGAACCTTAGCGGGAGCTTCTACGAGCAGTACTTC. This codes for CASRNLSGSFYEQYF.

The chain combines TRBV7-9 with TRBJ2-5; 8 nucleotides align to TRBD1. CDR1 and CDR2 from the germline V gene are SEHNR and FQNEAQ (reference sequence). The CDR3 runs 14 residues. The V gene end was trimmed by 6 bases and the J gene end by 5 bases; junction bases not matched to a gene: 8. The CDR3 reads CASRLGRQGETQYF. The CDR3 region has the DNA TGTGCCAGCAGGCTAGGAAGACAGGGGGAGACCCAGTACTTC. The entire variable domain, with the rest obtained from reference TRBV7-9 and TRBJ2-5, is as follows: DTGVSQNPRHKITKRGQNVTFRCDPISEHNRLYWYRQTLGQGPEFLTYFQNEAQLEKSRLLSDRFSAERPKGSFSTLEIQRTEQGDSAMYLCASRLGRQGETQYFGPGTRLLVL.

The sample holds a few counts of this clonotype. The chain joins TRBV6-6 to TRBJ2-1, with 7 bases matching TRBD1. V gave up 6 bases and J gave up 8 bases; unmatched junction bases: 10. CDR3 length: 14 amino acids. Germline CDR1 is MNHNY and CDR2 is SVGAGI (reference sequence). In DNA, the CDR3 is TGTGCCAGCAGCTATAGGACAGGAGGACATGAGCAGTTCTTC. It specifies CASSYRTGGHEQFF.

V is TRBV7-8 and J is TRBJ2-1; 13 bases align to TRBD2. Germline CDR1 is SGHVS and CDR2 is FQNEAQ. The CDR3 loop spans 18 amino acids. V was pared by 2 bases and J by 7 bases, with 11 bases of the junction left unmatched. CDR3 nucleotides: TGTGCCAGCAGCTTAATCGGTGGACTAGCGGGGGAATCGAATGAGCAGTTCTTC. Its translation: CASSLIGGLAGESNEQFF.